These 24 T cell receptor beta chains share one sample of origin, sequenced in a study of T cells in Graves' hyperthyroidism and ophthalmopathy. Amplified regions were TCR beta CDR3 sequences from RNA transcripts. Using the HTBI primer set, a first-round RT-PCR was run on the TCR CDR3. TCRdb re-called the multiplex PCR reads with MiXCR, one entry per CDR3 protein. Among about 360,000 distinct CDR3 sequences listed, around 13% were seen once. The sample comprised blood. Every receptor here comes from a woman between 18 and 30 years old with Graves' hyperthyroidism.

This clonotype was counted ten times or more. J is TRBJ2-3 and V is TRBV7-3; the match to TRBD2 covers 7 bases. CDR3 size: 14 residues. J lost 4 bases, V lost 1 base, and 2 bases had no gene match. The germline gives CDR1 SGHTA, CDR2 FQGTGA. The CDR3 region has the DNA TGTGCCAGCAGCTTAAACGGGAGGTCAGATACGCAGTATTTT. This translates into CASSLNGRSDTQYF.

This clonotype occurred many times. The gene calls are TRBV2 and TRBJ1-5, with D perhaps matching TRBD1 (5 bases). The germline V gene encodes CDR1 SNHLY and CDR2 FYNNEI. The CDR3 covers 13 residues. V was cut by 8 bases and J by 1 base, with 9 bases left in between. DNA of the CDR3: TGTGCCAGCGGGGACGACAGCAATCAGCCCCAGCATTTT. Its protein is CASGDDSNQPQHF.

Many counts were recorded for this clonotype. The J gene is TRBJ1-2, the V gene TRBV2, with a tentative D call TRBD1 (5 bases). Trimming stripped 6 bases from V and 8 bases from J, with 13 bases between. CDR1 SNHLY and CDR2 FYNNEI come from the germline V gene. The CDR3 is 12 amino acids. This CDR3 reads CASRMTGDGYTF. CDR3 DNA: TGTGCCAGCAGGATGACGGGGGACGGCTACACCTTC.

As regards this clonotype: Being one base from a much bigger clone, this may be a read error. The V and J genes are TRBV4-3 and TRBJ1-1; D perhaps matches TRBD1 (6 bases). CDR1 and CDR2 from the germline V gene are LGHNA and YSLEER. The CDR3 is 16 amino acids. Trimming cost V 4 bases and J 1 base, with 16 bases left between them. Here the CDR3 reads CASSPNSRGANTEAFF. The CDR3 nucleotides are TGCGCCAGCAGCCCGAATTCTCGGGGGGCGAACACTGAAGCTTTCTTT.

This clonotype was counted a few times. In DNA, the CDR3 is TGTGCCAGCAGCGTAGAATGGAGCGTAGATACGCAGTATTTT. Encoded protein: CASSVEWSVDTQYF. This chain uses TRBV9 with TRBJ2-3; D is unclear. V was clipped by 0 bases and J by 5 bases, with 10 bases between them. The CDR3 is 14 amino acids. The germline CDR1 and CDR2 sequences are SGDLS and YYNGEE.

This clonotype appeared many times. V gene TRBV28 combines with J gene TRBJ2-7; TRBD1 might be the D (6 bases). The germline CDR1 and CDR2 sequences are MDHEN and SYDVKM. The CDR3 length is 15 residues. V dropped 6 bases and J dropped 7 bases, with 22 bases sitting between them. The CDR3, as DNA: TGTGCCAGCAGCTCTACCTCACAGGGTCTAAGGGAGCAGTACTTC. Translating it yields CASSSTSQGLREQYF.

CDR3 protein: CASRPRLTSYEQYF. CDR3 in DNA: TGTGCCAGCAGGCCAAGACTAACCTCCTACGAGCAGTACTTC. This chain joins TRBV6-1 and TRBJ2-7; tentative D call: TRBD2 (5 bases). CDR1 and CDR2 (germline): MNHNS, SASEGT. With 6 bases removed from V and 0 bases from J, the gap between germline ends came to 12 bases. This CDR3 region has 14 residues.

This clonotype has a count of ten or more. J is TRBJ1-1 and V is TRBV18; no definite D call. Deletions cut 2 bases from V and 1 base from J, with 5 bases between. This CDR3 spans 13 amino acids. The germline CDR1 and CDR2 sequences are KGHSH and LQKENI. CDR3 nucleotide sequence: TGTGCCAGCTCACCAGAGACGAACACTGAAGCTTTCTTT. Protein product: CASSPETNTEAFF.

The sample holds many counts of this clonotype. The chain employs TRBV7-2 and TRBJ2-4; D is ambiguous. The CDR3 contains 18 residues. Germline V gene lookup returns CDR1 SGHTA and CDR2 FQGNSA. V was shortened by 0 bases and J by 0 bases, with 15 bases between the two germline ends. The chain's CDR3 is CASSLALYRSAAKNIQYF. CDR3 bases: TGTGCCAGCAGCTTAGCCCTCTATCGTTCGGCAGCCAAAAACATTCAGTACTTC.

CDR3 protein: CSARDVYSRGGLANEQFF. The CDR3 nucleotides are TGCAGTGCTAGAGATGTTTATAGCCGGGGGGGCCTAGCCAATGAGCAGTTCTTC. This sequence joins TRBV20-1 and TRBJ2-1, with TRBD2 matching 8 bases. Per the germline V gene, CDR1 is DFQATT and CDR2 is SNEGSKA (reference sequence). The CDR3 runs to 18 residues. V was clipped by 0 bases and J by 6 bases; unmatched bases: 16.

This clonotype was seen a handful of times. The J gene is TRBJ1-5, the V gene TRBV27, with D maybe TRBD1 (5 bases). V was shortened by 2 bases and J by 11 bases, with 10 bases between the two germline ends. The CDR3 spans 12 residues. Germline loops: CDR1 MNHEY, CDR2 SMNVEV (reference sequence). The CDR3 loop reads CASSLIGGAQHF. CDR3 bases: TGTGCCAGCAGTTTAATTGGGGGGGCCCAGCATTTT.

This clonotype was picked up a small number of times. The rearrangement links TRBV4-2 to TRBJ1-6; a possible D gene is TRBD1 (5 bases). The CDR3 loop spans 14 amino acids. With 3 bases removed from V and 8 bases from J, the gap between germline ends came to 11 bases. CDR1 LGHNA and CDR2 YNFKEQ come from the germline V gene. CDR3 amino acids: CASSQDNSDSPLHF. The CDR3 region has the DNA TGTGCCAGCAGCCAGGACAATTCAGATTCACCCCTCCACTTT.

To note about this clonotype: This may be a read error, as it is one base from a much larger clone. The chain recombines TRBV5-1 with TRBJ1-1; D possibly corresponds to TRBD1 (5 bases). V lost 8 bases and J lost 0, with 20 bases in between. The CDR3 spans 16 residues. Germline values: CDR1 SGHRS, CDR2 YFSETQ. Here the CDR3 reads CARSVGGGVMNTEAFF. In DNA form, the CDR3 reads TGCGCCAGGAGCGTGGGGGGGGGGGTCATGAACACTGAAGCTTTCTTT.

This clonotype occurred many times. The rearrangement uses TRBV28 and TRBJ1-5, with D unclear. CDR3 length: 14 residues. With 5 bases removed from V and 7 bases from J, the gap between germline ends came to 15 bases. Germline-derived CDR1 and CDR2 are MDHEN and SYDVKM. CDR3: CASSTDTPGQPQHF. DNA for the CDR3: TGTGCCAGCAGTACCGACACCCCGGGGCAGCCCCAGCATTTT.

The chain is built from TRBV20-1 and TRBJ1-5, with D perhaps TRBD1 (6 bases). Trimming removed 5 bases from V and 0 bases from J, with 11 bases in between. CDR3 size: 14 residues. The V gene's germline CDR1 is DFQATT and CDR2 SNEGSKA (reference sequence). The CDR3 reads CSALDSLSNQPQHF. In DNA, the CDR3 is TGCAGTGCTCTGGACAGCCTTAGCAATCAGCCCCAGCATTTT.

This clonotype has a count of ten or more. This chain connects TRBV5-1 to TRBJ1-1; the D is unclear. Germline CDR1 SGHRS, CDR2 YFSETQ. The CDR3 is 15 residues long. The V end was cut by 4 bases, the J end by 0 bases, with 13 bases between. CDR3 protein: CASSPVGGLNTEAFF. The DNA for the CDR3 is TGCGCCAGCAGCCCGGTGGGTGGCCTGAACACTGAAGCTTTCTTT.

Ten or more counts support this clonotype. This rearrangement joins TRBV6-1 to TRBJ1-2; D is unclear. The germline gives CDR1 MNHNS, CDR2 SASEGT. Trimming took 10 bases from V and 8 from J, leaving 14 bases between them. This CDR3 spans 11 amino acids. The CDR3 nucleotides read TGTGCCATCCTCACCGGGATGGGCTACACCTTC. This codes for CAILTGMGYTF.

This clonotype occurred many times. The gene calls are TRBV3-1 and TRBJ2-2; perhaps TRBD1 as D (6 bases). CDR1 is LGHDT and CDR2 is YNNKEL in the germline V gene (reference sequence). The CDR3 covers 16 residues. Deletions cut 0 bases from V and 3 bases from J, with 11 bases between. The CDR3 nucleotides are TGTGCCAGCAGCCAAGATCCCTCAGGGGACACCGGGGAGCTGTTTTTT. It is translated as CASSQDPSGDTGELFF.

This clonotype was counted many times. The rearrangement joins TRBV7-2 to TRBJ1-2; no reliable D call. The CDR3 loop spans 13 amino acids. In germline, CDR1 is SGHTA, CDR2 FQGNSA. Between the trimmed V and J ends, which lost 5 bases and 1 base, there was a span of 8 bases. CDR3 in DNA: TGTGCCAGCAGCCAATACCTTAACTATGGCTACACCTTC. As protein: CASSQYLNYGYTF.

The rearrangement links TRBV28 to TRBJ2-1; D may be TRBD1 (5 bases). The germline V and J ends were trimmed by 7 bases and 0 bases, with 13 bases remaining between them. From germline, CDR1 is MDHEN and CDR2 SYDVKM. The CDR3 has 15 residues. DNA of the CDR3: TGTGCCAGCACCCCCAGGGCCCGCTCCTACAATGAGCAGTTCTTC. This codes for CASTPRARSYNEQFF.

This clonotype was detected many times. The chain links TRBV20-1 to TRBJ2-3, with 10 bases that match TRBD2. The CDR3 is 14 residues long. V trimming: 4 bases; J trimming: 2 bases; junction bases outside the gene matches: 3. Germline CDR1 is DFQATT and CDR2 is SNEGSKA (reference sequence). The CDR3 is CSAKAGGPTDTQYF. The CDR3, as DNA: TGCAGTGCTAAAGCGGGGGGGCCCACAGATACGCAGTATTTT.

A few counts support this clonotype. This chain uses TRBV5-4 with TRBJ2-1; perhaps TRBD2 as D (7 bases). Trimming left V 4 bases short and J 6 bases short, with 17 bases between. The germline gives CDR1 SGHNT, CDR2 YYREEE (reference sequence). The CDR3 loop spans 15 amino acids. The CDR3 region has the DNA TGTGCCAGCAGCGCGGGGGAGGGGGTTGGCAATGAGCAGTTCTTC. Protein product: CASSAGEGVGNEQFF.

This clonotype was observed a few times. The chain is built from TRBV6-1 and TRBJ2-2; 7 nucleotides agree with TRBD2. Looked up from germline, CDR1 is MNHNS and CDR2 is SASEGT. Losses at the gene ends were 6 bases for V and 1 base for J; bases not matched to a gene: 5. The CDR3 loop spans 15 amino acids. DNA for the CDR3: TGTGCCAGCAGGACCACTAGCGTGAACACCGGGGAGCTGTTTTTT. This sequence encodes CASRTTSVNTGELFF.

The V call is TRBV9, the J call TRBJ1-1, with D possibly matching TRBD1 (6 bases). Between the trimmed V and J ends, which lost 3 bases and 4 bases, there was a span of 16 bases. Germline V CDR1 and CDR2: SGDLS, YYNGEE. The CDR3 extends over 15 amino acids. The chain's CDR3 is CASSDLRGTGTEAFF. DNA for the CDR3: TGTGCCAGCAGCGACCTCAGGGGCACTGGCACTGAAGCTTTCTTT. Combining the CDR3 with reference TRBV9 and TRBJ1-1 gives the whole variable domain DSGVTQTPKHLITATGQRVTLRCSPRSGDLSVYWYQQSLDQGLQFLIQYYNGEERAKGNILERFSAQQFPDLHSELNLSSLELGDSALYFCASSDLRGTGTEAFFGQGTRLTVV.